In this sample, the clone carrying this T cell receptor (beta chain) turned up a few times. Its specificity is not known. The source of the sample is a study of blood T cells in healthy people across ages. Study-wide results and caveats: Diversity estimates from one million T cells were considered underestimates.

With a J-beta primer mix and a sample-barcoded 5' primer, a second PCR ran about 6 to 11 cycles. TCRdb used MiXCR to reprocess the 5' RACE reads, holding one entry per CDR3 protein. The sample shows around 1.7 million distinct CDR3 sequences, 25% to 30% of them seen only once. The germline V gene has CDR1 SGHKS and CDR2 YYEKEE (reference sequence). V was clipped by 3 bases and J by 4 bases; unmatched bases: 7. The CDR3 contains 15 residues. The TCR comes from a woman aged 25 to 39 in good health. This chain links TRBV5-5 with TRBJ2-5; 9 bases agree with TRBD1. The specimen sequenced was blood. CDR3 bases: TGTGCCAGCAGCTGGGGGGGACAGGGCACAGAGACCCAGTACTTC. Its protein product is CASSWGGQGTETQYF.